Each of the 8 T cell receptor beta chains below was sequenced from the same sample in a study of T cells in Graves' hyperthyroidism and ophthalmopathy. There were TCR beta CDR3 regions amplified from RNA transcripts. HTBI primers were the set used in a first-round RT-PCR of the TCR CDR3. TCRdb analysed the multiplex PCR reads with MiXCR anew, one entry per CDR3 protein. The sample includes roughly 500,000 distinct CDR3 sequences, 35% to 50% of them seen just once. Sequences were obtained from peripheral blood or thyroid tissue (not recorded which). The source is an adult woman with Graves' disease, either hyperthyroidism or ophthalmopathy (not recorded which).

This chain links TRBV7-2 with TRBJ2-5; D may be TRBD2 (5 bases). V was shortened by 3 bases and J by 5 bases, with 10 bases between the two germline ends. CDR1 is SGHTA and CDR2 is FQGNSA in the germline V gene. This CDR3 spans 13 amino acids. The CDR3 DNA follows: TGTGCCAGCAGCTTCCGAGGGATGGAGACCCAGTACTTC. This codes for CASSFRGMETQYF.

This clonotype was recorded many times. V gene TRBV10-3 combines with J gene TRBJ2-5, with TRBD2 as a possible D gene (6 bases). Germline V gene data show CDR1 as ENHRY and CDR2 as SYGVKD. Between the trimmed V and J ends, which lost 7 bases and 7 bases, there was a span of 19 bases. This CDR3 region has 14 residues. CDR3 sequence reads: CAIKGSGPVGTQYF. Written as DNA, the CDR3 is TGTGCCATCAAGGGGAGCGGGCCCGTGGGGACCCAGTACTTC.

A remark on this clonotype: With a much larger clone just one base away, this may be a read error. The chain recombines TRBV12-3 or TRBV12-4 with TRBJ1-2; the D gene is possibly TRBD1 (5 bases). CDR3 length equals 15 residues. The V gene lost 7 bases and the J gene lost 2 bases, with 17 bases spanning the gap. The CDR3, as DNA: TGTGCCAGCAATTACAGTGGCAGGGAAAACTATGGCTACACCTTC. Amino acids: CASNYSGRENYGYTF.

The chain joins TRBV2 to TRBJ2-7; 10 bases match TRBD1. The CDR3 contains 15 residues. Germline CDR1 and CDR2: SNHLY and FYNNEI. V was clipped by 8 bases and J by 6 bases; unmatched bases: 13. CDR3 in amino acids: CASLLSGTGAGEQYF. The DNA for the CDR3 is TGTGCCAGCCTCCTATCCGGGACAGGGGCTGGCGAGCAGTACTTC.

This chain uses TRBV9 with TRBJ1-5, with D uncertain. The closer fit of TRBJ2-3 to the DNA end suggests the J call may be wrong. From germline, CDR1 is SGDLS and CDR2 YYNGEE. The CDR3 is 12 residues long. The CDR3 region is CASSPWISPQYF. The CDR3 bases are TGTGCCAGCAGCCCCTGGATATCGCCCCAGTATTTT.

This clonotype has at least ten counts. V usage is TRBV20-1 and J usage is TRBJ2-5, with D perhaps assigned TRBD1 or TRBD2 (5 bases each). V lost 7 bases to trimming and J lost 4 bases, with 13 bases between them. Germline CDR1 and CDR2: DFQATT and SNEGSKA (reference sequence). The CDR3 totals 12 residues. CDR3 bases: TGCAGTGGCACCCAGGGAGCAGAGACCCAGTACTTC. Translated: CSGTQGAETQYF.

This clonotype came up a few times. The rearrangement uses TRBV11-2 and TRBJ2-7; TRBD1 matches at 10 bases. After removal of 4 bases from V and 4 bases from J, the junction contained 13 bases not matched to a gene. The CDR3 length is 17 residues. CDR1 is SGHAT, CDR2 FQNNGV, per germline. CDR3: CASSSVGPDRGRYEQYF. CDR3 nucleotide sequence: TGTGCCAGCAGCTCCGTAGGCCCAGACAGGGGGCGATACGAGCAGTACTTC. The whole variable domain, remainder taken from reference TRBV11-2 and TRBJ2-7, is EAGVAQSPRYKIIEKRQSVAFWCNPISGHATLYWYQQILGQGPKLLIQFQNNGVVDDSQLPKDRFSAERLKGVDSTLKIQPAKLEDSAVYLCASSSVGPDRGRYEQYFGPGTRLTVT.

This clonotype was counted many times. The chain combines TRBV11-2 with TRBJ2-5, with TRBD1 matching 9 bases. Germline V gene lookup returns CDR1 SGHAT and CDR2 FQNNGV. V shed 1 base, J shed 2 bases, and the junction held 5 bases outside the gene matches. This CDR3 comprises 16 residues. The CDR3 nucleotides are TGTGCCAGCAGCTTAGCCCCGGACAGGGGTCAAGAGACCCAGTACTTC. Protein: CASSLAPDRGQETQYF.